The rows below give T cell receptor beta chains drawn from one sample of a study of blood T cell dynamics during melanoma immunotherapy. Sequenced by immunoSEQ multiplex PCR; TCRdb stores in-frame clones only, minus some. The table lists about 15,000 clones, over 65% of them singletons, with approximately 4.3% in the top ten. The sample in question was blood, obtained from a patient treated with checkpoint blockade. Source of these receptors: a human donor with melanoma. CDR3s include the opening cysteine and the closing phenylalanine or tryptophan. The order of the fields is V gene, D gene, clone size, J gene, CDR3 DNA, CDR3 protein. A D gene is named only where the DNA matches it firmly. Size values are once, few and many counts, or a class for expanded clones, and some rows have none.

V gene: TRBV2; D gene: .; clone size: .; J gene: TRBJ1-5; CDR3 DNA: TGTGCCAGCAGTGGTACAGGACCTCATCAGCCCCAGCATTTT; CDR3 protein: CASSGTGPHQPQHF
V gene: TRBV7-9; D gene: .; clone size: once; J gene: TRBJ1-4; CDR3 DNA: TGTGCCAGCAGACACTCTTCAGGTCCAACTAATGAAAAACTGTTTTTT; CDR3 protein: CASRHSSGPTNEKLFF
V gene: TRBV27; D gene: .; clone size: .; J gene: TRBJ2-7; CDR3 DNA: TGTGCCAGCAGTTTATTGGCCAGGAGCTCCTACGAGCAGTACTTC; CDR3 protein: CASSLLARSSYEQYF
V gene: TRBV30; D gene: .; clone size: .; J gene: TRBJ1-2; CDR3 DNA: TGTGCCTGGACACGAACAGGCCCTACCTATGGCTACACCTTC; CDR3 protein: CAWTRTGPTYGYTF
V gene: TRBV6-6; D gene: TRBD1; clone size: .; J gene: TRBJ2-7; CDR3 DNA: TGTGCCAGCAGTTACGCAGGGGGATCCTACGAGCAGTACTTC; CDR3 protein: CASSYAGGSYEQYF
V gene: TRBV10-3; D gene: .; clone size: .; J gene: TRBJ2-7; CDR3 DNA: TGTGCCATCAGTGAGTCAGGCGGTTCTTCCTACGAGCAGTACTTC; CDR3 protein: CAISESGGSSYEQYF
V gene: TRBV19; D gene: .; clone size: few; J gene: TRBJ2-5; CDR3 DNA: TGTGCCAGTAGCTCCCTGGGGGGCTTGGAGACCCAGTACTTC; CDR3 protein: CASSSLGGLETQYF
V gene: TRBV18; D gene: .; clone size: .; J gene: TRBJ2-5; CDR3 DNA: TGTGCCAGCTCACCTTCGGTCGCGCAGACCCAGTACTTC; CDR3 protein: CASSPSVAQTQYF
V gene: TRBV19; D gene: TRBD1; clone size: .; J gene: TRBJ2-7; CDR3 DNA: TGTGCCAGTACCCTGGGACAGGGTAGGGACGAGCAGTACTTC; CDR3 protein: CASTLGQGRDEQYF
V gene: TRBV18; D gene: .; clone size: .; J gene: TRBJ2-3; CDR3 DNA: TGTGCCAGCTCGCGGGGCACGAAGGGCGGGCTTACGCAGTATTTT; CDR3 protein: CASSRGTKGGLTQYF
V gene: TRBV11-2; D gene: TRBD2; clone size: few; J gene: TRBJ2-5; CDR3 DNA: TGTGCCAGCAGCTTTGGCGGGGGGGGAGAGACCCAGTACTTC; CDR3 protein: CASSFGGGGETQYF